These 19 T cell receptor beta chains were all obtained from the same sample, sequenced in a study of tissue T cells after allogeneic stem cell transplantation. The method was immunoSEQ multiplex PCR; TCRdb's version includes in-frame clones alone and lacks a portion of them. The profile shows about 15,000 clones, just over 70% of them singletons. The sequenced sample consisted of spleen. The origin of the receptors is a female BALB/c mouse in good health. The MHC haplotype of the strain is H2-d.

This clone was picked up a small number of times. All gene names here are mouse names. The covered CDR3 bases are TGTGCTAGCAGTTTGCAGGGGGCAAACTCCGACTACACC. Its translation: CASSLQGANSDYT. The complete CDR3 sequence is CASSLQGANSDYTF. V usage is TRBV29 and J usage is TRBJ1-2, with TRBD1 identical over 7 bases. The read ends 1 residue shy of where the CDR3 ends; the end is completed using the germline J gene. This CDR3 is 14 amino acids long. Losses at the gene ends were 3 bases for V and 0 bases for J; bases not matched to a gene: 1. The V gene's germline CDR1 is MSHET and CDR2 SYDVDS.

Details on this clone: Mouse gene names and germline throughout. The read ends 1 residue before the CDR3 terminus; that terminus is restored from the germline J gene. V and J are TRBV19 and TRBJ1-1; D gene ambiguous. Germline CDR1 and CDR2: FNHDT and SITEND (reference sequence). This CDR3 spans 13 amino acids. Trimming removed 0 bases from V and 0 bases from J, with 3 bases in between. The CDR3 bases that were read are TGTGCCAGCAGTATAGGAGCAAACACAGAAGTCTTC. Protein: CASSIGANTEVF. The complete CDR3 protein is CASSIGANTEVFF. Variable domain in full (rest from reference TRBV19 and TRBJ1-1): GGIITQTPKFLIGQEGQKLTLKCQQNFNHDTMYWYRQDSGKGLRLIYYSITENDLQKGDLSEGYDASREKKSSFSLTVTSAQKNEMAVFLCASSIGANTEVFFGKGTRLTVV.

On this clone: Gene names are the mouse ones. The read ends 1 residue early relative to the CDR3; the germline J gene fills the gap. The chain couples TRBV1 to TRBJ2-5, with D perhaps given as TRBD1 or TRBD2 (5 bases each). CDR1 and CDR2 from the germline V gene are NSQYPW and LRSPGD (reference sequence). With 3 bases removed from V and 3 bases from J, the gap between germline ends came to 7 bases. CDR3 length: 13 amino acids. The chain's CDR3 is CTCSAGAQDTQYF. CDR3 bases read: TGCACCTGCAGTGCTGGGGCTCAAGACACCCAGTAC.

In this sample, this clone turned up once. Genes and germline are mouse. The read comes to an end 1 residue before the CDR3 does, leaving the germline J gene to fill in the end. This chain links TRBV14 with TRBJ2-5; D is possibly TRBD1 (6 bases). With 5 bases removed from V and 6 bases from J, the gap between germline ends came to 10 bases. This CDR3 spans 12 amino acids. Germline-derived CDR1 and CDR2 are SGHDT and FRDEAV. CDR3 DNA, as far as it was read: TGTGCCAGCAGGGAGGGGGTGGACACCCAGTAC. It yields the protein CASREGVDTQY. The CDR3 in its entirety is CASREGVDTQYF.

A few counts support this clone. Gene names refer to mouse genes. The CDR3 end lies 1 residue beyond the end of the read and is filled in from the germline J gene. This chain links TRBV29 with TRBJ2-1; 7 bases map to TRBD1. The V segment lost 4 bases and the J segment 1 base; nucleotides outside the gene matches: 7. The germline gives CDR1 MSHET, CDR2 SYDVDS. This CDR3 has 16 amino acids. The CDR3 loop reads CASSSPPGQNYAEQFF. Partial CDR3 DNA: TGTGCTAGCAGTTCCCCGCCGGGACAGAACTATGCTGAGCAGTTC.

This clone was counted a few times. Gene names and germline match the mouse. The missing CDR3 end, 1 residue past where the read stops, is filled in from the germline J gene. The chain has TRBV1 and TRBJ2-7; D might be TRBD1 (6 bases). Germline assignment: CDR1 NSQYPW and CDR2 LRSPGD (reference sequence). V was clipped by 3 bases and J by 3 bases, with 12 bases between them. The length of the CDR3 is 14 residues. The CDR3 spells CTCSATPDSYEQYF. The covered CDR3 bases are TGCACCTGCAGTGCCACCCCGGACAGCTATGAACAGTAC.

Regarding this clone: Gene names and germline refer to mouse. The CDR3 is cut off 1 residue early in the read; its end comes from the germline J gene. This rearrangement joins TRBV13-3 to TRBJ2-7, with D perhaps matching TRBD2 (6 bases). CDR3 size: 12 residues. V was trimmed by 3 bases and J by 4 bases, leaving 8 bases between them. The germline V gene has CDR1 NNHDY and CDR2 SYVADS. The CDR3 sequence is CASSVGGYEQYF. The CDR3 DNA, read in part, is TGTGCCAGCAGTGTTGGGGGTTATGAACAGTAC.

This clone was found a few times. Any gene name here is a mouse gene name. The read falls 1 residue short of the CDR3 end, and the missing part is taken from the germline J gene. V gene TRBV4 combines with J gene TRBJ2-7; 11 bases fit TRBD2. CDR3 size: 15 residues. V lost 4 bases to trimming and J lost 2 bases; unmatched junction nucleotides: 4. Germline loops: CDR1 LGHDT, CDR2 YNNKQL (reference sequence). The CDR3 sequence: CASSSTGGGPYEQYF. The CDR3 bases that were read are TGTGCCAGCAGCTCGACTGGGGGGGGCCCCTATGAACAGTAC.

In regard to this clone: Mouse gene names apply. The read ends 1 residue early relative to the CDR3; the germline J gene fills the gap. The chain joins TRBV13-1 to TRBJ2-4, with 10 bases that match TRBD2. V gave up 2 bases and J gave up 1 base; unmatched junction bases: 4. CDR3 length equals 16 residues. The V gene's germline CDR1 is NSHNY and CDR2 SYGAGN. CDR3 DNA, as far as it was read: TGTGCCAGCAGTGACAGGGACTGGGGCCGTCAAAACACCTTGTAC. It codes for CASSDRDWGRQNTLY. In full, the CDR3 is CASSDRDWGRQNTLYF.

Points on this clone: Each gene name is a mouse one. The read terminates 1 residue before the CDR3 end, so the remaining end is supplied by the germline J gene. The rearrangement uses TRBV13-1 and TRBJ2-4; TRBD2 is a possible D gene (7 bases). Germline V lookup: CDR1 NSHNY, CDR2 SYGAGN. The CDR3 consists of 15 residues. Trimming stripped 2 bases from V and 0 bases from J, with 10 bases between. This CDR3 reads CASSEGGLSQNTLYF. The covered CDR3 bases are TGTGCCAGCAGTGAGGGGGGCCTAAGTCAAAACACCTTGTAC.

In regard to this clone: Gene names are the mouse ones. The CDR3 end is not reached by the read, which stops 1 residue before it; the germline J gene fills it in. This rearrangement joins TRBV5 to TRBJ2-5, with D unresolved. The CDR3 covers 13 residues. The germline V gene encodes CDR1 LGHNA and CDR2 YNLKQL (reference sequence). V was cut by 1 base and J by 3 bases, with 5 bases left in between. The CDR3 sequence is CASSQGQQDTQYF. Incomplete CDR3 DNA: TGTGCCAGCAGCCAAGGACAACAAGACACCCAGTAC.

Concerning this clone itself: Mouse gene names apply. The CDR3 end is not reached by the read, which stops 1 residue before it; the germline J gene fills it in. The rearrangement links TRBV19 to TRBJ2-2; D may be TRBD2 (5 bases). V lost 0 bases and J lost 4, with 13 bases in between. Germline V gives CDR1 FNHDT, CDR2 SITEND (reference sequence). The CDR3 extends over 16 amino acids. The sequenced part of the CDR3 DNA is TGTGCCAGCAGTATAGGTATGGGGATGTTCACCGGGCAGCTCTAC. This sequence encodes CASSIGMGMFTGQLY. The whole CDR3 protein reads CASSIGMGMFTGQLYF.

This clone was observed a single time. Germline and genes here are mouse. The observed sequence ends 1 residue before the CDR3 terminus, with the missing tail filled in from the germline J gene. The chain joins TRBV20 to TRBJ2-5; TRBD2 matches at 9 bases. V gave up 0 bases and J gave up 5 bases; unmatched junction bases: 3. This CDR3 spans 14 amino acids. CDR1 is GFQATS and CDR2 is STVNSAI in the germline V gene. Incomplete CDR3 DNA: TGTGGTGCTAGGGATGGGGGGGCGCGAGACACCCAGTAC. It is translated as CGARDGGARDTQY. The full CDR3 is CGARDGGARDTQYF. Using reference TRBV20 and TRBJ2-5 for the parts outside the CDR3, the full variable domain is GALVYQYPRRTICKSGTSMRMECQAVGFQATSVAWYRQSPQKTFELIALSTVNSAIKYEQNFTQEKFPISHPNLSFSSMTVLNAYLEDRGLYLCGARDGGARDTQYFGPGTRLLVL.

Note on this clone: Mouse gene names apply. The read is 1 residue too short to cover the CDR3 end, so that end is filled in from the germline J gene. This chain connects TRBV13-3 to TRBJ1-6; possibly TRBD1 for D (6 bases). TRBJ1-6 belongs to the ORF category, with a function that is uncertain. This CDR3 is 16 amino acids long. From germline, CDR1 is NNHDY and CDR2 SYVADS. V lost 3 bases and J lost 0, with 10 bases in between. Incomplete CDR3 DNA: TGTGCCAGCAGTGGCGGGACAAATTCCTATAATTCGCCCCTCTAC. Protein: CASSGGTNSYNSPLY. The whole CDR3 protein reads CASSGGTNSYNSPLYF.

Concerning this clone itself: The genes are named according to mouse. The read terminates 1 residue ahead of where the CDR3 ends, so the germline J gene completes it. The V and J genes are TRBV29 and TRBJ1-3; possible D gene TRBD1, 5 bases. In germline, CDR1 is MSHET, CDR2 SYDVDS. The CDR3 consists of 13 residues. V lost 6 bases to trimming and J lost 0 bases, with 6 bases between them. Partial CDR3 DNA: TGTGCTAGCAGGCAGGGTTCTGGAAATACGCTCTAT. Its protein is CASRQGSGNTLY. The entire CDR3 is CASRQGSGNTLYF.

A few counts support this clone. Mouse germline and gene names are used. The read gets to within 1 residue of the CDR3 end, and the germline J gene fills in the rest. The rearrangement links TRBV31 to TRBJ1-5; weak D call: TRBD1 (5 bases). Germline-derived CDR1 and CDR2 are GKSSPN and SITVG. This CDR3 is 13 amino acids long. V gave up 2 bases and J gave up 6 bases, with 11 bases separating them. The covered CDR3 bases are TGTGCCTGGAGTTTCCGGGACTTCCAGGCTCCGCTT. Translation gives CAWSFRDFQAPL. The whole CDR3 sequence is CAWSFRDFQAPLF.

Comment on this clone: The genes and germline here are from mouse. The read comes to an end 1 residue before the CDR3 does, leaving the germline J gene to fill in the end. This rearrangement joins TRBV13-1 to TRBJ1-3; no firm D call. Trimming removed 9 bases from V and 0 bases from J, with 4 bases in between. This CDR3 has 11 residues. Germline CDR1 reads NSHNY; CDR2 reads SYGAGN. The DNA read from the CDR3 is TGTGCCATATATTCTGGAAATACGCTCTAT. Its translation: CAIYSGNTLY. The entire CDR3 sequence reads CAIYSGNTLYF.

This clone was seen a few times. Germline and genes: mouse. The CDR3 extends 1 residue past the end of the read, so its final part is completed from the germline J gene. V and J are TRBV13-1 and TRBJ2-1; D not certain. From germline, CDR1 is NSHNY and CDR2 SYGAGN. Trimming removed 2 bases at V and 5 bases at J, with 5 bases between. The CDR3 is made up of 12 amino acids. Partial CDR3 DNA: TGTGCCAGCAGTGACTCGAATGCTGAGCAGTTC. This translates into CASSDSNAEQF. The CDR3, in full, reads CASSDSNAEQFF.

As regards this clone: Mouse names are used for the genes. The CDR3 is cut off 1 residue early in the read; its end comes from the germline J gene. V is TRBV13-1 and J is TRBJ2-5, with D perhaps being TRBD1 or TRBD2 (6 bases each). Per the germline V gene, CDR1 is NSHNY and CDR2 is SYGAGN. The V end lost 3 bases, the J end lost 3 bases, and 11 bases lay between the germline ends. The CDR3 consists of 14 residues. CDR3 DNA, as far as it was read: TGTGCCAGCAGTGGAGTGGGGGCTCAAGACACCCAGTAC. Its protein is CASSGVGAQDTQY. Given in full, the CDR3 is CASSGVGAQDTQYF.